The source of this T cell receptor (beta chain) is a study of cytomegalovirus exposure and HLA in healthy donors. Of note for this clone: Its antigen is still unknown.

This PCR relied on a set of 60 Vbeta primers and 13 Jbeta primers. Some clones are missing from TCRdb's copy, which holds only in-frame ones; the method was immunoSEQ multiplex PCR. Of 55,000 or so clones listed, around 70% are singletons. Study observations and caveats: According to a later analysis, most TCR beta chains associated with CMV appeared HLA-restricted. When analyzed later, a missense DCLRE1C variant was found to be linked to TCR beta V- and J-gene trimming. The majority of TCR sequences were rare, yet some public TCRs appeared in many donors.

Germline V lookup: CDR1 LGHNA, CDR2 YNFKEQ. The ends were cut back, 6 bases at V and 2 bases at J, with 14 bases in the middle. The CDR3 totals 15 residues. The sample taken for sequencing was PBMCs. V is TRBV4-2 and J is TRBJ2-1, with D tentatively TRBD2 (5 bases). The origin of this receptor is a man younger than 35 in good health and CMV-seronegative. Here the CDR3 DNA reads TGTGCCAGCAGAGCGGAGCAAGATGCCTACAATGAGCAGTTCTTC. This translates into CASRAEQDAYNEQFF.